The sequence of this T cell receptor (beta chain) was determined in a study of T cells in Graves' hyperthyroidism and ophthalmopathy. Looked up from germline, CDR1 is GTSNPN and CDR2 is SVGIG (reference sequence). V was clipped by 2 bases and J by 8 bases; unmatched bases: 5. This CDR3 is built from 13 residues. RNA transcripts gave rise to amplified TCR beta CDR3 regions. Using the HTBI primer set, a first-round RT-PCR was run on the TCR CDR3. TCRdb reprocessed the multiplex PCR reads via MiXCR and lists one record per CDR3 protein. The table lists 700,000 or so distinct CDR3 sequences, about a sixth of them singletons. This clonotype was seen ten or more times. Its cognate antigen is unknown. Study-wide findings and caveats: Blood held most thyroid clonotypes expanded above 0.001 frequency.

With a duration under 2 months, the hyperthyroidism was newly diagnosed in patients aged 18 to 65. Any patient presenting with uncontrolled infection, other autoimmune disease, pregnancy or lactation was left out. The chain couples TRBV30 to TRBJ1-4; 7 bases map to TRBD1. This receptor was identified in a man between 18 and 35 years old with Graves' hyperthyroidism. The sequencing sample was made of blood. For the CDR3, the DNA is TGTGCCTGGAGTAGGGACAGAGGCGAAAAACTGTTTTTT. This translates into CAWSRDRGEKLFF.